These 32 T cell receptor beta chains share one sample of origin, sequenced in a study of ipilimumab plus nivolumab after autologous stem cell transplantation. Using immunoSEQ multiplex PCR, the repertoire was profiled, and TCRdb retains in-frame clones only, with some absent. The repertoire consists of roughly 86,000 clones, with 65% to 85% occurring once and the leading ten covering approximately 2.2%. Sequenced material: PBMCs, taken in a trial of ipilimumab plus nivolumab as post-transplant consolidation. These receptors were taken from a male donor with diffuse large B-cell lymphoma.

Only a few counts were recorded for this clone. This chain's CDR3 is CAWKQDASTEAFF. Written as DNA, the CDR3 is TGTGCCTGGAAACAAGACGCCAGCACTGAAGCTTTCTTT. The V gene is TRBV30, the J gene TRBJ1-1; no definite D call. The V gene's germline CDR1 is GTSNPN and CDR2 SVGIG (reference sequence). V lost 4 bases and J lost 4, with 13 bases in between. This CDR3 region has 13 residues.

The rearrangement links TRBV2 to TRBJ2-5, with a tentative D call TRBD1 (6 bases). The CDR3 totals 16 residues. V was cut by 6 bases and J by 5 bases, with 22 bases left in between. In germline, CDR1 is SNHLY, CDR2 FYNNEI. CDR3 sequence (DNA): TGTGCCAGCAGCCTTCTCCAGGGGACGCGACGGGAGACCCAGTACTTC. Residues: CASSLLQGTRRETQYF.

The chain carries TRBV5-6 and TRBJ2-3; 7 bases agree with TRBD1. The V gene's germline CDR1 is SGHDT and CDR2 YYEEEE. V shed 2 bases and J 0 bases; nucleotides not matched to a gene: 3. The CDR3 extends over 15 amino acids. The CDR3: CASSLQGSSTDTQYF. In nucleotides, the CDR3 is TGTGCCAGCAGCTTACAGGGGAGTAGCACAGATACGCAGTATTTT.

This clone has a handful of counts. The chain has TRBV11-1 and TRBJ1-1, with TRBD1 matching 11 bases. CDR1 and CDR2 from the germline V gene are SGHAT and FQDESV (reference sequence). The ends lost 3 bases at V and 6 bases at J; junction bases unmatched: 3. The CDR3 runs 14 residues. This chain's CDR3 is CASSLDRGRPEAFF. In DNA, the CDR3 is TGTGCCAGCAGCTTGGACAGGGGGCGTCCTGAAGCTTTCTTT.

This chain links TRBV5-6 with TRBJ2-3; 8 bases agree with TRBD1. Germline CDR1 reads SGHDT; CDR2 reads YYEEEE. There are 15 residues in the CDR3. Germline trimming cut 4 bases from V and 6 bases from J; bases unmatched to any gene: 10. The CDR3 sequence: CASSALTGARDTQYF. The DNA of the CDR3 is TGTGCCAGCAGCGCTTTGACAGGGGCTCGTGATACGCAGTATTTT.

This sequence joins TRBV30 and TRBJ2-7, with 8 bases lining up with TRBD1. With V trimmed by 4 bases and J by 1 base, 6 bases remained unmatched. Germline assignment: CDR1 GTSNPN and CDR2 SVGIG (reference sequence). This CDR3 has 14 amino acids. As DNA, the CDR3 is TGTGCCTGGAATCCGGGACAGGCGTCCTACGAGCAGTACTTC. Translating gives CAWNPGQASYEQYF. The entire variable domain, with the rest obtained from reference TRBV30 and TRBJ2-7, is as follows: SQTIHQWPATLVQPVGSPLSLECTVEGTSNPNLYWYRQAAGRGLQLLFYSVGIGQISSEVPQNLSASRPQDRQFILSSKKLLLSDSGFYLCAWNPGQASYEQYFGPGTRLTVT.

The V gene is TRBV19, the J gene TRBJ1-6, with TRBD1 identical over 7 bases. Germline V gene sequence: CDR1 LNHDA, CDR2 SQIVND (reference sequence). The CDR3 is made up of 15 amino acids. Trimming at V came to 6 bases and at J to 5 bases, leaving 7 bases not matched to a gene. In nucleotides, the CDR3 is TGTGCCAGTAGGTCTCCAGGGGGGGATAATTCACCCCTCCACTTT. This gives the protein CASRSPGGDNSPLHF.

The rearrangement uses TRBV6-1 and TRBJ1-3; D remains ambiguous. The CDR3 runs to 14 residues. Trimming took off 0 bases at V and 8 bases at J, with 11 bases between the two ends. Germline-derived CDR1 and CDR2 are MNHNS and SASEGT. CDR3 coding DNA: TGTGCCAGCAGTGAAGCAACCGGGTGGGACACCATATATTTT. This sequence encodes CASSEATGWDTIYF.

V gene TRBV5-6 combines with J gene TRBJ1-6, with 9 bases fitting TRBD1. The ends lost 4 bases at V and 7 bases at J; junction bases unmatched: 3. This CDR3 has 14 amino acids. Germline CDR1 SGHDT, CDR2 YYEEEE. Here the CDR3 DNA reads TGTGCCAGCAGCCCGGGACAGGGAAATTCACCCCTCCACTTT. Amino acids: CASSPGQGNSPLHF.

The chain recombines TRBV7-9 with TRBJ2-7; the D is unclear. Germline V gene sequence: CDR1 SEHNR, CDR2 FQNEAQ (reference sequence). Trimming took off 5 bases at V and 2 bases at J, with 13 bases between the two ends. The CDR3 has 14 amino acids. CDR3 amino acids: CASSPPVYPYEQYF. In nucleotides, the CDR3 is TGTGCCAGCAGCCCCCCCGTATATCCCTACGAGCAGTACTTC.

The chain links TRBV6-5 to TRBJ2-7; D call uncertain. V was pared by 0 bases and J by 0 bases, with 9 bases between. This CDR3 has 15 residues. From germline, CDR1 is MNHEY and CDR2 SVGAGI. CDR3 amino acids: CASSYSPGRSYEQYF. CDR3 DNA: TGTGCCAGCAGTTACTCCCCCGGGCGCTCCTACGAGCAGTACTTC.

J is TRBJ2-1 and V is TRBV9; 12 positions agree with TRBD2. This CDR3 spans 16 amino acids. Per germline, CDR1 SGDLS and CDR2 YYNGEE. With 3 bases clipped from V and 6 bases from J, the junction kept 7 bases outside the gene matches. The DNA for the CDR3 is TGTGCCAGCAGCGCTAGCGGGGGGGTTGCGTCCAATGAGCAGTTCTTC. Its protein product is CASSASGGVASNEQFF.

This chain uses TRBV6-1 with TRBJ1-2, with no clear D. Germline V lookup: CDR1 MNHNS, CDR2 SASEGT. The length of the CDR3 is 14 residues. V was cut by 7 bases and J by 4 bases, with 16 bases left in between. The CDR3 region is CASTDPSPIYGYTF. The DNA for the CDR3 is TGTGCCAGCACCGATCCCTCCCCAATCTATGGCTACACCTTC.

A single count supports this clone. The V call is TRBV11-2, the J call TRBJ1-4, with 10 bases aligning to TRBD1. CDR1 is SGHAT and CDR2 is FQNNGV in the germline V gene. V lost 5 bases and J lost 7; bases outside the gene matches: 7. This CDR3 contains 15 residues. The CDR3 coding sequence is TGTGCCAGCAGCAAGCGACAGGGGGCGGGTGAAAAACTGTTTTTT. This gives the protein CASSKRQGAGEKLFF.

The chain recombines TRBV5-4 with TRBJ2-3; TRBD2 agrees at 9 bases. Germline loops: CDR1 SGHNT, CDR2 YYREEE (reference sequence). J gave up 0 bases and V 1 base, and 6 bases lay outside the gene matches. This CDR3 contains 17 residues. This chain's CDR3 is CASSLYLAGPSTDTQYF. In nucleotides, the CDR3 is TGTGCCAGCAGCTTGTATCTAGCGGGACCTAGCACAGATACGCAGTATTTT.

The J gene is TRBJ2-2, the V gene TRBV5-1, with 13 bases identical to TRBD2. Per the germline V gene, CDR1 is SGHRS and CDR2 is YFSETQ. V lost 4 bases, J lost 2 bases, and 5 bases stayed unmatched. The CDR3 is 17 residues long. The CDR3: CASSAGLAGTNTGELFF. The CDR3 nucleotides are TGCGCCAGCAGCGCGGGACTAGCGGGGACTAACACCGGGGAGCTGTTTTTT.

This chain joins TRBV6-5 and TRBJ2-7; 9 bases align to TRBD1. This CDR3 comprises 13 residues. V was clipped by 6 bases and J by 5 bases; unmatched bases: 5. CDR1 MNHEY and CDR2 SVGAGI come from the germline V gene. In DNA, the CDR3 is TGTGCCAGCAGGCCGGGACAGGGACACGAGCAGTACTTC. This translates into CASRPGQGHEQYF.

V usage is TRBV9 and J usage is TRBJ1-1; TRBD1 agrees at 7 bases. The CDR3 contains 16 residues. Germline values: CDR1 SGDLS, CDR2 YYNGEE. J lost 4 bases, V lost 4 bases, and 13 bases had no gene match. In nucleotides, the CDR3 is TGTGCCAGCAGCAAAGATACAGGGGCTGGAGTCACTGAAGCTTTCTTT. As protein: CASSKDTGAGVTEAFF.

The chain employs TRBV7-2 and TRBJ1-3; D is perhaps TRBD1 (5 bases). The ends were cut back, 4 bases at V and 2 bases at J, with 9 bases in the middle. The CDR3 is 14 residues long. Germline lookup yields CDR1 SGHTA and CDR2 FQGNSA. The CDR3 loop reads CASSSQGTGNTIYF. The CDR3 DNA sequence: TGTGCCAGCAGCTCCCAGGGAACTGGAAACACCATATATTTT.

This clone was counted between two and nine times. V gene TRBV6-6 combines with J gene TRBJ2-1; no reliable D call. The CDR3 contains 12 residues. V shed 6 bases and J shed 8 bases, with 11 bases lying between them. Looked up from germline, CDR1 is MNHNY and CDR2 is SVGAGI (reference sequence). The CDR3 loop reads CASSHTDYEQFF. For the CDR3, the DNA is TGTGCCAGCAGCCACACTGACTATGAGCAGTTCTTC.

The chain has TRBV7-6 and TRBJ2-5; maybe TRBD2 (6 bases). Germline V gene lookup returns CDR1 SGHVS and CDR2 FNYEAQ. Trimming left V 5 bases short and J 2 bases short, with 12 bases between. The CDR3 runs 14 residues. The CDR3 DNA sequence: TGTGCCAGCAGCCCGGGGGTTAATCAAGAGACCCAGTACTTC. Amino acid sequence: CASSPGVNQETQYF.

The CDR3 DNA sequence: TGTGCCAGTAGTATCAGACGGGATGCTAACTATGGCTACACCTTC. As protein: CASSIRRDANYGYTF. This rearrangement joins TRBV19 to TRBJ1-2; D is unresolved. V lost 3 bases, J lost 0 bases, and 11 bases lay in between. The CDR3 is 15 amino acids. CDR1 and CDR2 (germline): LNHDA, SQIVND (reference sequence).

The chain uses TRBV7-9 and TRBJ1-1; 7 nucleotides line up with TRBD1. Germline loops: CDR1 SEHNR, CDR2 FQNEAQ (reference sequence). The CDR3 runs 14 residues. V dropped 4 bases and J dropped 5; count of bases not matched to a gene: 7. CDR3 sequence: CASSSQGRGTEAFF. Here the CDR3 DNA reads TGTGCCAGCAGCTCACAGGGGCGAGGTACTGAAGCTTTCTTT.

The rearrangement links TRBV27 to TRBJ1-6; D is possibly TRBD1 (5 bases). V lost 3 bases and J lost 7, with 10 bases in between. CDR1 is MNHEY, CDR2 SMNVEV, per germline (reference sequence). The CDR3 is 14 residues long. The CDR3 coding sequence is TGTGCCAGCAGTTTCCGGGGCTCGAATTCACCCCTCCACTTT. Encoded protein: CASSFRGSNSPLHF.

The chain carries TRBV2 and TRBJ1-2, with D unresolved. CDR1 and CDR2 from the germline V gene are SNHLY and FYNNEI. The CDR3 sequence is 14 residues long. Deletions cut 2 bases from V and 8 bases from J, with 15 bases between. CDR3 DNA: TGTGCCAGCAGTGAAAGTCTCGGACTAGGAGGCTACACCTTC. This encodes CASSESLGLGGYTF.

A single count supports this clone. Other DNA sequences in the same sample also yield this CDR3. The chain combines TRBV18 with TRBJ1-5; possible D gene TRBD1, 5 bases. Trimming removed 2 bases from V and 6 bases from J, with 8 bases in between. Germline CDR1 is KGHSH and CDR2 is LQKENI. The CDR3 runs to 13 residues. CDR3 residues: CASSPGGGQPQHF. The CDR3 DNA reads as TGTGCCAGCTCACCAGGGGGGGGTCAGCCCCAGCATTTT.

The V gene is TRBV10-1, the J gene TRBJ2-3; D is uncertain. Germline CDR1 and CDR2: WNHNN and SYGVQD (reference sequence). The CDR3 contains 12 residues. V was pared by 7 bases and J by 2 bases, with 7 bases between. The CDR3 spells CASIRNTDTQYF. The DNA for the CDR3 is TGCGCCAGCATCCGGAACACAGATACGCAGTATTTT.

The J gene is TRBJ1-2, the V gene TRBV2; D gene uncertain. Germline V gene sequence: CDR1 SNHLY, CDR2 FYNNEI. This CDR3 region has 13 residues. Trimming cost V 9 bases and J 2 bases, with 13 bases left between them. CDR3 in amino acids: CARLEDGNYGYTF. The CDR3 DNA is TGTGCCAGGCTTGAAGACGGCAACTATGGCTACACCTTC.

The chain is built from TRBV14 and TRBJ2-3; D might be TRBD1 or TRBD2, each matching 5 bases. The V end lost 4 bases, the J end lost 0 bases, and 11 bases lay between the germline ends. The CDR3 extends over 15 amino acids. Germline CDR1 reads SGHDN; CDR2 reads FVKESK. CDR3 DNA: TGTGCCAGCAGCCCGCAGAGGGGAAGCACAGATACGCAGTATTTT. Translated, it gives CASSPQRGSTDTQYF.

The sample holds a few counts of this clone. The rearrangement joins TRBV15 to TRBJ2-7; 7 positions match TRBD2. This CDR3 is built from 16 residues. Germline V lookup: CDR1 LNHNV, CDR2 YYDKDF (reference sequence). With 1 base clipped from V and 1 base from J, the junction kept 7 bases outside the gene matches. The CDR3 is CATSRARSGLSYEQYF. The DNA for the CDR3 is TGTGCCACCAGCAGAGCTCGTTCGGGACTATCCTACGAGCAGTACTTC.

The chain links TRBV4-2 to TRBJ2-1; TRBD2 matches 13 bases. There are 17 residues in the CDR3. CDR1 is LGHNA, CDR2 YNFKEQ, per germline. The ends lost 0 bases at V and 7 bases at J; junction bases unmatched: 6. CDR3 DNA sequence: TGTGCCAGCAGCCAAGACTCCGGGACTAGCGGGACTAATGAGCAGTTCTTC. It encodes CASSQDSGTSGTNEQFF.

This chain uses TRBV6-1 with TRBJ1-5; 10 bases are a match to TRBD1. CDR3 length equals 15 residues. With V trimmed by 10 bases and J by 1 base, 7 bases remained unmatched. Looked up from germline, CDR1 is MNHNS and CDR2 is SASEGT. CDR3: CATDRGLGSNQPQHF. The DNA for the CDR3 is TGTGCCACCGACAGGGGGCTGGGAAGCAATCAGCCCCAGCATTTT.